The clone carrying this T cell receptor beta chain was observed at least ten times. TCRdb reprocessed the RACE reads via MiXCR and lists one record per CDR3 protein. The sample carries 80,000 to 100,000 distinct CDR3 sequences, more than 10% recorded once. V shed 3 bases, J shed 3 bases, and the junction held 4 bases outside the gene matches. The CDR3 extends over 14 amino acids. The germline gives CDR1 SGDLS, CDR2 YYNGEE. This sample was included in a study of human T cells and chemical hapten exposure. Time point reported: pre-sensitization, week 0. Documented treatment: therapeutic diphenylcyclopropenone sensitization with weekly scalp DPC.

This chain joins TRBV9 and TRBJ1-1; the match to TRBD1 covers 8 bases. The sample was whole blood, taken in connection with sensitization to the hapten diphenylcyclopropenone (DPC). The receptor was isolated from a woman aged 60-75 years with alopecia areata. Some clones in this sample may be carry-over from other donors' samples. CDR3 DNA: TGTGCCAGCAGCGGACAGGGGTCCGACACTGAAGCTTTCTTT. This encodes CASSGQGSDTEAFF.